This is a list of T cell receptor beta chains from one sample in a study of STAT5B mutations in CD4+ large granular lymphocyte leukemia. Assay used: immunoSEQ multiplex PCR; TCRdb lists only in-frame clones, some missing. The sample lists about 30,000 clones; 65% to 85% were seen once. Sequencing used CD4+ T cells from blood buffy coats. The receptors here all came from a human donor in good health. CDR3s include the opening cysteine and the closing phenylalanine or tryptophan. The order of the fields is V gene, clone size, CDR3 protein. Clone sizes are given selectively: once, few, many, or a class where the clone is expanded.

TRBV30	.	CAWGEWGKLNTEAFF
TRBV27	.	CASSLSPVSYEQYF
TRBV2	.	CASSRDRVTEAFF
TRBV5-1	.	CASSSRTSGGRETQYF
TRBV5-6	.	CASSLGRNTGELFF
TRBV19	once	CASKGRQANNEQFF
TRBV5-4	.	CASSPAPGQLDTQYF
TRBV29-1	.	CSVDLGNTDTQYF
TRBV9	.	CASSPAPRARVGYTF
TRBV5-4	.	CASSLGLAGSSYNEQFF
TRBV5-1	.	CASSLGQGSYNEQFF
TRBV10-1	.	CASTGGIQETQYF
TRBV27	.	CASIGVGSYEQYF
TRBV19	.	CASSIGQFADTQYF
TRBV5-4	.	CASSLVGGRLNEQFF
TRBV30	.	CAWRVASGNTIYF
TRBV2	few	CASSFNEQYF
TRBV15	.	CATSRDRGTLGGNTIYF
TRBV9	.	CASSPGTSGGRETQYF
TRBV25-1	.	CASSPPQGIADTQYF
TRBV6-1	.	CASSEVGTLGEQYF
TRBV4-1	once	CASSGGFSGWVTQYF
TRBV5-1	.	CASSSQPRQTSGNTIYF
TRBV5-1	.	CASSADGRPFYNEQFF
TRBV11-2	.	CASSPRQGGSWTEAFF
TRBV19	.	CASRPASGRGETQYF
TRBV5-1	.	CASSYTGTSNYGYTF
TRBV19	once	CASSTPGTGTTQYF
TRBV7-8	few	CASSLRQLSYEQYF
TRBV2	.	CASRLGQGPYEQYF
TRBV9	.	CASKRGQGDTGELFF
TRBV6-6	few	CASSYSISGNEQYF
TRBV11-1	few	CASSFGGAAYEQYF
TRBV5-8	.	CASSVLAGADTQYF
TRBV30	.	CAWRAISGGYTGELFF
TRBV20-1	.	CSASHGETQYF
TRBV29-1	.	CSVEADGSGYTQYF
TRBV5-6	.	CASSPLAGGDYEQFF
TRBV7-7	few	CASSLASGDYEQYF
TRBV28	.	CASSPGTGIGEAFF
TRBV5-6	once	CASSRYFIGADTQYF
TRBV2	.	CARARTGGASEAFF
TRBV30	.	CAWTHDTDTQYF
TRBV7-2	.	CASSLRTGPDTQYF
TRBV30	.	CAWKLQNTGELFF
TRBV5-6	.	CASSLTSGATGELFF
TRBV14	.	CASSRRTGGGGAYGYTF
TRBV19	.	CASSIKITGANVLTF
TRBV11-2	.	CASSPVWPRGADGNTIYF
TRBV19	.	CASRNRGSQETQYF
TRBV5-5	few	CASSLAAGGLGQPQHF
TRBV28	.	CASSYQNSPLHF